The present entry profiles one T cell receptor (beta chain) with its context. RNA transcripts provided the source from which TCR beta CDR3 regions were amplified. Carried out on the TCR CDR3, a first-round RT-PCR used the HTBI primer set. TCRdb independently ran MiXCR on the multiplex PCR reads; one entry per CDR3 protein. The sample records a few hundred thousand distinct CDR3 sequences, approximately 49% being singletons. This CDR3 is 11 amino acids long. In germline, CDR1 is SQVTM, CDR2 ANQGSEA. The sample is drawn from a study of T cells in Graves' hyperthyroidism and ophthalmopathy. The sample taken for sequencing was peripheral blood or thyroid tissue (not recorded which). V and J are TRBV29-1 and TRBJ1-1, with D hard to call. This sequence originates from an adult woman with Graves' disease, either hyperthyroidism or ophthalmopathy (not recorded which). CDR3 sequence (DNA): TGCGCCAGCGCTGAGTACACTGAAGCTTTCTTT. Protein sequence: CASAEYTEAFF. The full variable domain, rest sourced from reference TRBV29-1 and TRBJ1-1, is SAVISQKPSRDICQRGTSLTIQCQVDSQVTMMFWYRQQPGQSLTLIATANQGSEATYESGFVIDKFPISRPNLTFSTLTVSNMSPEDSSIYLCASAEYTEAFFGQGTRLTVV.